Listed below are T cell receptor beta chains from one sample, sequenced in a study of shared clonotypes between healthy human individuals. TCRdb's copy holds only in-frame clones and misses some; the assay was immunoSEQ multiplex PCR. The sample consists of 650,000 to 800,000 clones, approximately 90% of them appearing once. The sequencing input was naive CD8+ T cells sorted from blood. Receptor source: a man aged 30 to 45 in good health. Both conserved end residues are part of each CDR3. Fields, in order: V gene, J gene, clone size, D gene, CDR3 DNA, CDR3 protein. D genes are given only for firm matches. Rows may omit the clone size; those that give it use once, few, many or a size class.

TRBV7-9	TRBJ1-2	once	TRBD1	TGTGCCAGCAGCGCACAGGGGAATGGCTACACCTTC	CASSAQGNGYTF
TRBV6-5	TRBJ2-7	-	-	TGTGCCAGCAGTTACTTTGGGTCCAGGGGCGCCTACGAGCAGTACTTC	CASSYFGSRGAYEQYF
TRBV7-6	TRBJ2-7	-	TRBD2	TGTGCCAGCAGCTTACGACGCGGGAGAAATGACGAGCAGTACTTC	CASSLRRGRNDEQYF
TRBV7-9	TRBJ1-3	-	-	TGTGCCAGCAGCAGTAGTGGAACCTCTGGAAACACCATATATTTT	CASSSSGTSGNTIYF
TRBV4-1	TRBJ2-7	-	-	TGCGCCAGCAGCCAAGGGGTTGATAGCTCCTACGAGCAGTACTTC	CASSQGVDSSYEQYF
TRBV7-5	TRBJ2-7	-	-	TGTGTCAGAAGCTTAGATACTAGCGGGAGGATCGAGCAGTACTTC	CVRSLDTSGRIEQYF
TRBV29-1	TRBJ2-2	-	-	TGCAGCGTTGAAAGCGGAGTGAACACCGGGGAGCTGTTTTTT	CSVESGVNTGELFF
TRBV4-1	TRBJ2-7	-	-	TGCGCCAGCAGCCAAGAAAGGGACCTCATTATCAACGAGCAGTACTTC	CASSQERDLIINEQYF
TRBV4-1	TRBJ2-1	-	-	TGCGCCAGCAGCCAAGAGCCCTCCGCGCGGGGTCACAATGAGCAGTTCTTC	CASSQEPSARGHNEQFF
TRBV6-6	TRBJ2-1	once	-	TGTGCCAGCAGAGGATACGCGGGCCCCAACAATGAGCAGTTCTTC	CASRGYAGPNNEQFF
TRBV10-3	TRBJ2-7	-	-	TGTGCCACTTCCTACCTGCCCTACGAGCAGTACTTC	CATSYLPYEQYF
TRBV11-2	TRBJ2-7	-	TRBD2	TGTGCCAGCAGCCTAGGACTAGCGGGCACCTACGAGCAGTACTTC	CASSLGLAGTYEQYF
TRBV4-1	TRBJ2-7	-	-	TGCGCCAGCAGCCAAGAAGGCAGCCACTACGAGCAGTACTTC	CASSQEGSHYEQYF
TRBV6-5	TRBJ2-5	-	-	TGTGCCAGCAGTTACTCGAAATGGAAGGGGGGGAAGACCCAGTACTTC	CASSYSKWKGGKTQYF
TRBV7-9	TRBJ1-3	-	TRBD1	TGTGCCGGACGGGACAGAAAAAACACCATATATTTT	CAGRDRKNTIYF
TRBV10-2	TRBJ2-5	-	-	TGCGCCAGCACCGGTCATGGCGGGGTCAGCCAAGAGACCCAGTACTTC	CASTGHGGVSQETQYF
TRBV5-1	TRBJ2-7	-	-	TGCGCCAGCAGCTTGAGGCTAGCAGACTACGAGCAGTACTTC	CASSLRLADYEQYF
TRBV28	TRBJ1-5	-	TRBD1	TGTGCCAGCAGTTCGGGGACAGGGAGCACGGGTCAGCCCCAGCATTTT	CASSSGTGSTGQPQHF
TRBV7-9	TRBJ2-1	-	-	TGTGCCAGCAGCCGATACAATGAGCAGTTCTTC	CASSRYNEQFF
TRBV11-2	TRBJ2-5	-	TRBD1	TGTGCCAGCAGCTCCCCGGACAGGGCCTTCGAGACCCAGTACTTC	CASSSPDRAFETQYF
TRBV5-4	TRBJ1-2	-	-	TGTGCCAGCAGCTTGGTGTCGGTAAACTATGGCTACACCTTC	CASSLVSVNYGYTF
TRBV7-9	TRBJ2-1	few	-	TGTGCCAGCAGCTTGTCCGGGAATGAGCAGTTCTTC	CASSLSGNEQFF
TRBV6-5	TRBJ2-5	-	-	TGTGCCAGCAGGCCGGGGACCGACGTCCAAGAGACCCAGTACTTC	CASRPGTDVQETQYF
TRBV27	TRBJ2-1	-	-	TGTGCCAGCAGCCTCTCTAGATTCAATGAGCAGTTCTTC	CASSLSRFNEQFF
TRBV7-9	TRBJ2-7	-	TRBD1	TGTGCCAGCAACGGCGGAGGGGACAGGGCGAACTACGAGCAGTACTTC	CASNGGGDRANYEQYF
TRBV6-6	TRBJ1-1	-	-	TGTGCCAGCAGTTTGGTGACTGAAGCTTTCTTT	CASSLVTEAFF
TRBV7-9	TRBJ2-7	-	TRBD2	TGTGCCAGCAGCGCCAGACTAGCGGGAAAGCTATACGAGCAGTACTTC	CASSARLAGKLYEQYF
TRBV5-1	TRBJ2-1	-	-	TGCGCCAGCAGCTTGGAAGGGGCTGAGCAGTTCTTC	CASSLEGAEQFF
TRBV27	TRBJ2-1	-	-	TGTGCCAGCAGTTTTTTGGTCTCTCAGGGCGCGATTAGGGAGCAGTTCTTC	CASSFLVSQGAIREQFF
TRBV27	TRBJ2-7	-	-	TGTGCCAGCAGTTTATCGGGCAGGGGCTACGAGCAGTACTTC	CASSLSGRGYEQYF
TRBV5-8	TRBJ2-7	-	TRBD1	TGTGCCAGCAGCTTAAAACCGGACAGGGGGAACTACGAGCAGTACTTC	CASSLKPDRGNYEQYF
TRBV6-6	TRBJ2-3	-	-	TGTGCCAGCAGTTTAGTAGCGTCCCCAGATACGCAGTATTTT	CASSLVASPDTQYF
TRBV19	TRBJ1-5	few	-	TGTGCCAGTAGTATCTGGTCGGCCTCGGGTCAGCCCCAGCATTTT	CASSIWSASGQPQHF
TRBV4-3	TRBJ2-3	-	TRBD1	TGCGCCAGCAGCCAAGATCTTGACGAGGGGGCTAGCACAGATACGCAGTATTTT	CASSQDLDEGASTDTQYF
TRBV5-6	TRBJ1-1	-	-	TGTGCCAGCAGCTTGGTCGGGATCAGTTGGGCTGAAGCTTTCTTT	CASSLVGISWAEAFF
TRBV7-9	TRBJ2-6	-	-	TGTGCCAGCAGCGCACGGGACGGCACAATCTCTGGGGCCAACGTCCTGACTTTC	CASSARDGTISGANVLTF
TRBV13	TRBJ2-3	-	TRBD1	TGTGCCAGCAGCTTAGAGAAAGGGGGCCTACCAGATACGCAGTATTTT	CASSLEKGGLPDTQYF